These 31 T cell receptor beta chains came from one sample sequenced in a study of STAT3 mutations in large granular lymphocyte leukemia. Whole-study results and caveats: In T-cell large granular lymphocyte leukemia, about half of patients showed multiple immunodominant subclonotypes.

These receptors' antigens are unknown. Repertoires were generated with immunoSEQ multiplex PCR, while TCRdb's copy carries only in-frame clones and drops some. Seen here are 9,500 to 13,000 clones, 50% to 60% observed once, and the top ten hold about 8.1%. Sample: peripheral blood mononuclear cells. The receptor source for this set is a boy younger than 18 with T-cell large granular lymphocyte leukemia. Some clones in this sample may be carry-over from other donors' samples.

The chain joins TRBV30 to TRBJ1-1; a possible D gene is TRBD1 (5 bases). Trimming left V 0 bases short and J 3 bases short, with 8 bases between. This CDR3 region has 13 residues. CDR1 is GTSNPN, CDR2 SVGIG, per germline (reference sequence). CDR3 sequence: CAWSVQGDTEAFF. The DNA for the CDR3 is TGTGCCTGGAGTGTACAAGGGGACACTGAAGCTTTCTTT.

The chain couples TRBV5-3 to TRBJ2-1; 8 bases line up with TRBD1. TRBV5-3 is known as an ORF, though its function is uncertain. This CDR3 comprises 13 residues. Losses at the gene ends were 2 bases for V and 9 bases for J; bases not matched to a gene: 4. For the CDR3, the DNA is TGTGCCAGAAGCTTCATCAGGGGGCGTGAGCAGTTCTTC. Translation gives CARSFIRGREQFF.

The V call is TRBV4-2, the J call TRBJ1-1, with D maybe TRBD1 (5 bases). The germline V gene has CDR1 LGHNA and CDR2 YNFKEQ. The CDR3 contains 15 residues. V lost 0 bases and J lost 7, with 15 bases in between. Here the CDR3 DNA reads TGTGCCAGCAGCCAAGATATACCAGGGTTCGGTGAAGCTTTCTTT. Its translation: CASSQDIPGFGEAFF.

The chain couples TRBV29-1 to TRBJ2-3; tentatively, D is TRBD1 or TRBD2 (6 bases each). Trimming shortened V by 4 bases and J by 2 bases, and 16 bases separated the two germline ends. The CDR3 is made up of 15 amino acids. The germline V gene encodes CDR1 SQVTM and CDR2 ANQGSEA. The CDR3 DNA reads TGCAGCGTTGTCCCGGTTGGGGGGCTCACAGATACGCAGTATTTT. This gives the protein CSVVPVGGLTDTQYF.

This rearrangement joins TRBV11-3 to TRBJ2-7; 7 nucleotides align to TRBD2. Losses at the gene ends were 5 bases for V and 9 bases for J; bases not matched to a gene: 16. Looked up from germline, CDR1 is SGHNT and CDR2 is YENEEA. The CDR3 is made up of 15 amino acids. The DNA for the CDR3 is TGTGCCAGCAGCCCTCAAGGAGGAGCGGGAAAGCCGCAGTACTTC. Translating gives CASSPQGGAGKPQYF.

J is TRBJ1-2 and V is TRBV18, with TRBD1 identical over 8 bases. The CDR3 contains 14 residues. Germline CDR1 is KGHSH and CDR2 is LQKENI. V shed 4 bases, J shed 5 bases, and the junction held 6 bases outside the gene matches. CDR3 residues: CASSRDRTYYGYTF. The CDR3 bases are TGTGCCAGCTCACGGGACAGGACCTATTATGGCTACACCTTC.

The chain employs TRBV5-6 and TRBJ2-7, with 9 bases lining up with TRBD2. This CDR3 comprises 16 residues. Germline assignment: CDR1 SGHDT and CDR2 YYEEEE. Trimming took 4 bases from V and 4 from J; bases not matched to a gene: 12. CDR3 bases: TGTGCCAGCAGCGGGGATTGGCTAGCGGGGACGTACGAGCAGTACTTC. It is translated as CASSGDWLAGTYEQYF.

The J gene is TRBJ1-5, the V gene TRBV7-2; no definite D call. V dropped 5 bases and J dropped 5 bases, with 7 bases sitting between them. This CDR3 is built from 12 residues. Per the germline V gene, CDR1 is SGHTA and CDR2 is FQGNSA. CDR3 amino acids: CASSVRDQPQHF. In nucleotides, the CDR3 is TGTGCCAGCAGCGTCAGAGATCAGCCCCAGCATTTT.

The chain carries TRBV5-4 and TRBJ2-1, with D possibly being TRBD2 (6 bases). The CDR3 runs to 16 residues. Per germline, CDR1 SGHNT and CDR2 YYREEE (reference sequence). The V end lost 0 bases, the J end lost 3 bases, and 13 bases lay between the germline ends. The CDR3 DNA is TGTGCCAGCAGCTTGGTTAGGCGGGATCTCTACAATGAGCAGTTCTTC. This sequence encodes CASSLVRRDLYNEQFF.

This clone came up once. This CDR3 is CASSLETGFGYTF. CDR3 in DNA: TGTGCCAGCAGTTTAGAAACAGGGTTCGGCTACACCTTC. The chain recombines TRBV28 with TRBJ1-2, with D perhaps matching TRBD1 (6 bases). The germline V gene encodes CDR1 MDHEN and CDR2 SYDVKM. The CDR3 runs 13 residues. V shed 2 bases and J shed 8 bases, with 12 bases lying between them.

V usage is TRBV5-1 and J usage is TRBJ2-5; 8 positions agree with TRBD2. This CDR3 region has 15 residues. With V trimmed by 2 bases and J by 1 base, 4 bases remained unmatched. CDR1 and CDR2 (germline): SGHRS, YFSETQ. The CDR3 coding sequence is TGCGCCAGCAGCTTAGGGACTAGGCGCCAAGAGACCCAGTACTTC. This codes for CASSLGTRRQETQYF. Drawing the rest from reference TRBV5-1 and TRBJ2-5, the complete variable domain is KAGVTQTPRYLIKTRGQQVTLSCSPISGHRSVSWYQQTPGQGLQFLFEYFSETQRNKGNFPGRFSGRQFSNSRSEMNVSTLELGDSALYLCASSLGTRRQETQYFGPGTRLLVL.

This clone was counted a few times. The chain uses TRBV30 and TRBJ1-6; TRBD1 agrees at 7 bases. The CDR3 totals 18 residues. Germline loops: CDR1 GTSNPN, CDR2 SVGIG (reference sequence). V shed 1 base, J shed 4 bases, and the junction held 13 bases outside the gene matches. The CDR3 region is CAWSDRQGPGGYNSPLHF. Here the CDR3 DNA reads TGTGCCTGGAGTGATCGACAGGGTCCGGGAGGGTATAATTCACCCCTCCACTTT.

The chain carries TRBV29-1 and TRBJ2-5; D may be TRBD2 (5 bases). The CDR3 is made up of 17 amino acids. The V end was cut by 6 bases, the J end by 4 bases, with 27 bases between. Germline loops: CDR1 SQVTM, CDR2 ANQGSEA. The CDR3: CSVEGWLSGSIRETQYF. In DNA form, the CDR3 reads TGCAGCGTAGAGGGATGGCTGTCGGGGTCGATCCGAGAGACCCAGTACTTC.

The rearrangement links TRBV5-1 to TRBJ2-1; 7 positions match TRBD2. Trimming removed 1 base from V and 8 bases from J; junction bases left unmatched: 6. The CDR3 consists of 14 residues. Germline-derived CDR1 and CDR2 are SGHRS and YFSETQ. This CDR3 is CASSLSGVGDEQFF. In DNA form, the CDR3 reads TGCGCCAGCAGCTTGAGCGGGGTCGGTGATGAGCAGTTCTTC. Full variable domain (missing parts from reference TRBV5-1 and TRBJ2-1): KAGVTQTPRYLIKTRGQQVTLSCSPISGHRSVSWYQQTPGQGLQFLFEYFSETQRNKGNFPGRFSGRQFSNSRSEMNVSTLELGDSALYLCASSLSGVGDEQFFGPGTRLTVL.

The chain uses TRBV29-1 and TRBJ1-2, with 10 positions matching TRBD1. From germline, CDR1 is SQVTM and CDR2 ANQGSEA. This CDR3 comprises 14 residues. V trimming: 3 bases; J trimming: 4 bases; junction bases outside the gene matches: 5. In DNA form, the CDR3 reads TGCAGCGTTGATGAGACAGGGGGCCCCTATGGCTACACCTTC. Its translation is CSVDETGGPYGYTF. The full variable domain, rest sourced from reference TRBV29-1 and TRBJ1-2, is SAVISQKPSRDICQRGTSLTIQCQVDSQVTMMFWYRQQPGQSLTLIATANQGSEATYESGFVIDKFPISRPNLTFSTLTVSNMSPEDSSIYLCSVDETGGPYGYTFGSGTRLTVV.

On this clone: The sample contains more than one DNA sequence encoding this CDR3. The rearrangement uses TRBV7-9 and TRBJ2-3; D unresolved. The germline gives CDR1 SEHNR, CDR2 FQNEAQ (reference sequence). V was shortened by 3 bases and J by 0 bases, with 10 bases between the two germline ends. The CDR3 covers 15 residues. DNA for the CDR3: TGTGCCAGCAGCTTGTCGGGCCTTAGCACAGATACGCAGTATTTT. Encoded protein: CASSLSGLSTDTQYF.

The chain recombines TRBV13 with TRBJ2-7; no firm D call. The CDR3 has 14 residues. The germline V gene has CDR1 PRHDT and CDR2 FYEKMQ (reference sequence). V was pared by 2 bases and J by 0 bases, with 8 bases between. As DNA, the CDR3 is TGTGCCAGCAGCTTATCTTTATACTCCTACGAGCAGTACTTC. Translation: CASSLSLYSYEQYF.

This clone turned up a few times. The V gene is TRBV4-1, the J gene TRBJ1-2, with D possibly matching TRBD1 (6 bases). V dropped 3 bases and J dropped 0 bases, with 11 bases sitting between them. This CDR3 is built from 15 residues. CDR1 and CDR2 from the germline V gene are MGHRA and YSYEKL. As DNA, the CDR3 is TGCGCCAGCAGCCAGAGACAGGAGCCTAACTATGGCTACACCTTC. Amino acid sequence: CASSQRQEPNYGYTF.

A few counts support this clone. In DNA, the CDR3 is TGCGCCAGCAGCTTGGCCGGGACAGGGGAGGAAAAACTGTTTTTT. This translates into CASSLAGTGEEKLFF. The rearrangement links TRBV5-1 to TRBJ1-4, with TRBD1 matching 10 bases. The CDR3 covers 15 residues. Germline V CDR1 and CDR2: SGHRS, YFSETQ. V was pared by 0 bases and J by 8 bases, with 4 bases of the junction left unmatched.

CDR3 in amino acids: CASSADRGNSPLHF. The DNA of the CDR3 is TGTGCCAGCAGTGCTGACAGGGGGAATTCACCCCTCCACTTT. The chain has TRBV27 and TRBJ1-6; TRBD1 matches 9 bases. The CDR3 length is 14 residues. From germline, CDR1 is MNHEY and CDR2 SMNVEV (reference sequence). Trimming took 5 bases from V and 7 from J; bases not matched to a gene: 3.

This clone has more than one count but fewer than ten. V gene TRBV27 combines with J gene TRBJ1-5; D is perhaps TRBD1 (6 bases). The length of the CDR3 is 14 residues. Germline loops: CDR1 MNHEY, CDR2 SMNVEV (reference sequence). V was trimmed by 5 bases and J by 4 bases, leaving 12 bases between them. The CDR3 reads CASSPRTANQPQHF. CDR3 bases: TGTGCCAGCAGTCCACGGACAGCTAATCAGCCCCAGCATTTT.

This clone was seen more than once but under ten times. The chain combines TRBV29-1 with TRBJ2-5, with D possibly being TRBD1 (6 bases). Germline V CDR1 and CDR2: SQVTM, ANQGSEA. The CDR3 spans 12 residues. Trimming pared 4 bases from V and 7 bases from J, leaving 13 bases between. The DNA for the CDR3 is TGCAGCGTTGGACAGGTTCCGGCGACCCAGTACTTC. Translation: CSVGQVPATQYF.

The chain has TRBV6-6 and TRBJ1-5, with 10 bases matching TRBD1. Germline trimming cut 6 bases from V and 3 bases from J; bases unmatched to any gene: 8. Germline CDR1 is MNHNY and CDR2 is SVGAGI (reference sequence). CDR3 size: 16 residues. CDR3 in DNA: TGTGCCAGCAGCCGACAGGGGGCGCTTAACAATCAGCCCCAGCATTTT. Its protein product is CASSRQGALNNQPQHF.

This clone was found once. The chain is built from TRBV5-3 and TRBJ1-1; D gene unclear. TRBV5-3 is noted as an ORF with a role that remains uncertain. The V and J ends lost 1 base and 7 bases respectively, with 17 bases between them. The length of the CDR3 is 15 residues. As DNA, the CDR3 is TGTGCCAGAAGCTTGATTAGAATCCCCCGACTTGAAGCTTTCTTT. Translated, it gives CARSLIRIPRLEAFF.

V gene TRBV29-1 combines with J gene TRBJ1-6; D may be TRBD1 (6 bases). CDR3 size: 15 residues. V gave up 6 bases and J gave up 5 bases, with 17 bases separating them. CDR1 SQVTM and CDR2 ANQGSEA come from the germline V gene. CDR3 nucleotides: TGCAGCGTCAGTCGACAGGTGTTTAATAATTCACCCCTCCACTTT. Residues: CSVSRQVFNNSPLHF. Combining the CDR3 with reference TRBV29-1 and TRBJ1-6 gives the whole variable domain SAVISQKPSRDICQRGTSLTIQCQVDSQVTMMFWYRQQPGQSLTLIATANQGSEATYESGFVIDKFPISRPNLTFSTLTVSNMSPEDSSIYLCSVSRQVFNNSPLHFGNGTRLTVT.

Notes on this clone: At the DNA level, this CDR3 is encoded by other sequences in the same sample as well. The chain carries TRBV6-6 and TRBJ2-3; D perhaps matches TRBD2 (6 bases). V lost 5 bases, J lost 0 bases, and 9 bases lay in between. CDR1 is MNHNY and CDR2 is SVGAGI in the germline V gene (reference sequence). The CDR3 is 14 residues long. CDR3 residues: CASSHRGSTDTQYF. DNA for the CDR3: TGTGCCAGCAGTCATCGGGGGAGCACAGATACGCAGTATTTT.

This sequence joins TRBV6-6 and TRBJ2-2; tentatively, D is TRBD2 (6 bases). Germline V gene lookup returns CDR1 MNHNY and CDR2 SVGAGI (reference sequence). The CDR3 runs 13 residues. The V end lost 7 bases, the J end lost 6 bases, and 12 bases lay between the germline ends. CDR3 DNA: TGTGCCAGCACCAAGGGAGGATCCGGGGAGCTGTTTTTT. Protein product: CASTKGGSGELFF.

CDR3 in amino acids: CSAEMNTEAFF. In DNA form, the CDR3 reads TGCAGCGCGGAGATGAACACTGAAGCTTTCTTT. This chain joins TRBV29-1 and TRBJ1-1; D remains unclear. Germline loops: CDR1 SQVTM, CDR2 ANQGSEA. V was trimmed by 7 bases and J by 0 bases, leaving 6 bases between them. The CDR3 has 11 residues.

V usage is TRBV30 and J usage is TRBJ2-5, with TRBD2 matching over 8 bases. The CDR3 has 15 residues. In germline, CDR1 is GTSNPN, CDR2 SVGIG (reference sequence). The V segment lost 0 bases and the J segment 5 bases; nucleotides outside the gene matches: 8. The CDR3: CAWSVGRGGRETQYF. The CDR3 bases are TGTGCCTGGAGTGTGGGACGGGGGGGCCGGGAGACCCAGTACTTC.

J is TRBJ1-5 and V is TRBV19; TRBD1 might be the D (6 bases). Trimming stripped 4 bases from V and 9 bases from J, with 16 bases between. The CDR3 loop spans 14 amino acids. The germline CDR1 and CDR2 sequences are LNHDA and SQIVND (reference sequence). CDR3 protein: CASSNTGLGSPQHF. CDR3 in DNA: TGTGCCAGTAGTAACACAGGGCTCGGGTCGCCCCAGCATTTT.

The rearrangement links TRBV29-1 to TRBJ1-1, with D uncertain. Germline loops: CDR1 SQVTM, CDR2 ANQGSEA. This CDR3 is 13 amino acids long. V dropped 4 bases and J dropped 4 bases, with 13 bases sitting between them. The DNA of the CDR3 is TGCAGCGTTGTCATGCAGGCTAGCACTGAAGCTTTCTTT. It specifies CSVVMQASTEAFF.